The 24 T cell receptor beta chains in this list originate from one sample, sequenced in a study of blood T cell repertoires in COVID-19. The method was immunoSEQ multiplex PCR; TCRdb's version includes in-frame clones alone and lacks a portion of them. The table has 200,000 or so clones, about four fifths seen once. Material for sequencing was PBMCs or T cells enriched from blood (not recorded which). These TCRs come from a woman aged 40 to 50 with acute COVID-19.

V and J are TRBV19 and TRBJ1-2; 7 bases align to TRBD1. Germline-derived CDR1 and CDR2 are LNHDA and SQIVND (reference sequence). Trimming at V came to 4 bases and at J to 6 bases, leaving 17 bases not matched to a gene. The CDR3 extends over 17 amino acids. The CDR3 coding sequence is TGTGCCAGTAGTACCCCCTTCTTAACAGGGGAAGGCGATGGCTACACCTTC. Translating gives CASSTPFLTGEGDGYTF.

This sequence joins TRBV10-3 and TRBJ1-1, with TRBD1 matching over 7 bases. Germline assignment: CDR1 ENHRY and CDR2 SYGVKD. V shed 6 bases and J 2 bases; nucleotides not matched to a gene: 6. This CDR3 comprises 14 residues. The CDR3 nucleotides are TGTGCCATCAGGGCCACAGGGGATAACACTGAAGCTTTCTTT. Translating gives CAIRATGDNTEAFF.

This clone was detected ten times or more. The gene calls are TRBV28 and TRBJ2-7; 10 bases match TRBD1. The trim removed 6 bases at V and 6 bases at J, leaving 20 bases unmatched. Germline V CDR1 and CDR2: MDHEN, SYDVKM. The CDR3 is 18 amino acids. CDR3 nucleotides: TGTGCCAGCAGCCCATTTTGGGGACAGGGGACCGTCTCCGGCGAGCAGTACTTC. Its translation is CASSPFWGQGTVSGEQYF. Full variable domain (outside the CDR3, taken from reference TRBV28 and TRBJ2-7): DVKVTQSSRYLVKRTGEKVFLECVQDMDHENMFWYRQDPGLGLRLIYFSYDVKMKEKGDIPEGYSVSREKKERFSLILESASTNQTSMYLCASSPFWGQGTVSGEQYFGPGTRLTVT.

There are a few counts of this clone. The CDR3 coding sequence is TGCGCCAGCAGCCAAAATCAGGGAACTAATGAAAAACTGTTTTTT. Amino acids: CASSQNQGTNEKLFF. The genes are TRBV4-3 and TRBJ1-4, with D possibly matching TRBD1 (5 bases). The V end was cut by 2 bases, the J end by 1 base, with 8 bases between. The germline CDR1 and CDR2 sequences are LGHNA and YSLEER. There are 15 residues in the CDR3.

This chain uses TRBV3-1 (or the pseudogene TRBV3-2) with TRBJ2-1; possible D gene TRBD1, 6 bases. The CDR3 covers 14 residues. Trimming shortened V by 0 bases and J by 9 bases, and 12 bases separated the two germline ends. Germline V gene data show CDR1 as LGHDT and CDR2 as YNNKEL (reference sequence). CDR3 DNA sequence: TGTGCCAGCAGCCAAGATACAGGGCTCGGTGAGCAGTTCTTC. As protein: CASSQDTGLGEQFF.

The V gene is TRBV6-6, the J gene TRBJ2-1; 11 nucleotides match TRBD2. Germline V gene data show CDR1 as MNHNY and CDR2 as SVGAGI (reference sequence). V gave up 2 bases and J gave up 9 bases; unmatched junction bases: 6. The CDR3 runs 15 residues. The CDR3 loop reads CASSYATSGAAEQFF. For the CDR3, the DNA is TGTGCCAGCAGTTACGCGACTAGCGGGGCGGCTGAGCAGTTCTTC.

The rearrangement uses TRBV29-1 and TRBJ1-2; D unclear. CDR1 is SQVTM and CDR2 is ANQGSEA in the germline V gene. The CDR3 spans 11 residues. Between the trimmed V and J ends, which lost 5 bases and 6 bases, there was a span of 10 bases. The CDR3 bases are TGCAGCGTTTGGGCTGGGCATGGCTACACCTTC. It codes for CSVWAGHGYTF.

The chain joins TRBV5-4 to TRBJ2-5, with 7 nucleotides matching TRBD2. Losses at the gene ends were 3 bases for V and 5 bases for J; bases not matched to a gene: 10. This CDR3 is built from 15 residues. Germline V gene lookup returns CDR1 SGHNT and CDR2 YYREEE (reference sequence). CDR3 bases: TGTGCCAGCAGCTGGGGCGGGGAGGGCGACGAGACCCAGTACTTC. Translation: CASSWGGEGDETQYF.

The chain is built from TRBV5-4 and TRBJ2-1, with 8 bases fitting TRBD2. The CDR3 covers 14 residues. Germline V CDR1 and CDR2: SGHNT, YYREEE (reference sequence). V dropped 4 bases and J dropped 8; count of bases not matched to a gene: 8. CDR3 DNA: TGTGCCAGCAGCCTCGGGGGGGCCATGGATGAGCAGTTCTTC. This gives the protein CASSLGGAMDEQFF.

The chain employs TRBV7-9 and TRBJ1-1; D unresolved. The CDR3 covers 12 residues. Germline CDR1 and CDR2: SEHNR and FQNEAQ (reference sequence). The germline V and J ends were trimmed by 5 bases and 5 bases, with 9 bases remaining between them. The CDR3 loop is CASSRPETEAFF. In nucleotides, the CDR3 is TGTGCCAGCAGCCGTCCCGAGACTGAAGCTTTCTTT.

V usage is TRBV19 and J usage is TRBJ1-5, with unresolved D. The CDR3 consists of 16 residues. Looked up from germline, CDR1 is LNHDA and CDR2 is SQIVND (reference sequence). V was trimmed by 1 base and J by 0 bases, leaving 10 bases between them. CDR3 DNA: TGTGCCAGTAGTATAGGGCTGAGAGGTAGCAATCAGCCCCAGCATTTT. Translating gives CASSIGLRGSNQPQHF.

The CDR3 DNA is TGTGCCAGCAGTGTAGGACAAGGTGAAAAACTGTTTTTT. Translated, it gives CASSVGQGEKLFF. This chain uses TRBV2 with TRBJ1-4; D may be TRBD1 (5 bases). There are 13 residues in the CDR3. CDR1 is SNHLY and CDR2 is FYNNEI in the germline V gene. V gave up 4 bases and J gave up 7 bases, with 10 bases separating them.

This clone was seen a handful of times. The V and J genes are TRBV7-2 and TRBJ2-3, with 8 bases fitting TRBD2. The germline V gene encodes CDR1 SGHTA and CDR2 FQGNSA. After removal of 5 bases from V and 0 bases from J, the junction contained 4 bases not matched to a gene. The CDR3 length is 15 residues. The CDR3 DNA is TGTGCCAGCAGCCGCGGGACTAGTAGCACAGATACGCAGTATTTT. It is translated as CASSRGTSSTDTQYF.

The chain uses TRBV19 and TRBJ1-2; possibly TRBD1 for D (6 bases). CDR1 and CDR2 from the germline V gene are LNHDA and SQIVND (reference sequence). The CDR3 length is 13 residues. V gave up 4 bases and J gave up 1 base, with 7 bases separating them. The CDR3 here is CASSNRDNYGYTF. The DNA of the CDR3 is TGTGCCAGTAGTAACAGGGATAACTATGGCTACACCTTC.

The gene calls are TRBV7-9 and TRBJ1-1; 9 bases fit TRBD1. Germline V gene sequence: CDR1 SEHNR, CDR2 FQNEAQ (reference sequence). Losses at the gene ends were 4 bases for V and 0 bases for J; bases not matched to a gene: 6. The CDR3 consists of 16 residues. The CDR3 sequence is CASSSTGGFMNTEAFF. In DNA form, the CDR3 reads TGTGCCAGCAGCTCGACAGGGGGATTTATGAACACTGAAGCTTTCTTT.

There are a few counts of this clone. This sequence joins TRBV6-1 and TRBJ1-6; D is undetermined. Germline V lookup: CDR1 MNHNS, CDR2 SASEGT. The CDR3 has 20 residues. Trimming shortened V by 0 bases and J by 0 bases, and 18 bases separated the two germline ends. The CDR3 here is CASSEAYPLPPYSYNSPLHF. The CDR3 bases are TGTGCCAGCAGTGAAGCCTACCCATTGCCACCTTACTCCTATAATTCACCCCTCCACTTT.

V and J are TRBV4-2 and TRBJ2-3; weak D call: TRBD1 (5 bases). Trimming shortened V by 2 bases and J by 4 bases, and 7 bases separated the two germline ends. CDR3 length equals 13 residues. Germline lookup yields CDR1 LGHNA and CDR2 YNFKEQ. CDR3 protein: CASSQQGSDTQYF. CDR3 nucleotide sequence: TGTGCCAGCAGCCAACAGGGTTCAGATACGCAGTATTTT.

The V gene is TRBV5-4, the J gene TRBJ1-4; 7 positions match TRBD1. CDR3 length: 15 residues. Trimming removed 4 bases from V and 8 bases from J; junction bases left unmatched: 11. Germline-derived CDR1 and CDR2 are SGHNT and YYREEE (reference sequence). CDR3 nucleotides: TGTGCCAGCAGCCCTTATACCGGGACAGAGGAAAAACTGTTTTTT. Translation: CASSPYTGTEEKLFF.

The CDR3 DNA reads as TGTGCCTGGAACGAACAGACGAACACTGAAGCTTTCTTT. Its translation is CAWNEQTNTEAFF. The chain is built from TRBV30 and TRBJ1-1; D not resolved. Trimming shortened V by 4 bases and J by 1 base, and 10 bases separated the two germline ends. The V gene's germline CDR1 is GTSNPN and CDR2 SVGIG (reference sequence). CDR3 length equals 13 residues.

The chain recombines TRBV7-8 with TRBJ1-1; no firm D call. The germline CDR1 and CDR2 sequences are SGHVS and FQNEAQ. The V gene lost 5 bases and the J gene lost 5 bases, with 9 bases spanning the gap. The CDR3 covers 12 residues. The CDR3 DNA reads TGTGCCAGCAGCCCCGGGTTGACTGAAGCTTTCTTT. Translated: CASSPGLTEAFF. The whole variable domain, filled in from reference TRBV7-8 and TRBJ1-1, reads GAGVSQSPRYKVAKRGQDVALRCDPISGHVSLFWYQQALGQGPEFLTYFQNEAQLDKSGLPSDRFFAERPEGSVSTLKIQRTQQEDSAVYLCASSPGLTEAFFGQGTRLTVV.

This clone was counted only a few times. V is TRBV30 and J is TRBJ1-2; D uncertain. Germline CDR1 GTSNPN, CDR2 SVGIG (reference sequence). V was shortened by 2 bases and J by 2 bases, with 3 bases between the two germline ends. The CDR3 is 11 amino acids. DNA for the CDR3: TGTGCCTGGAGTCAGAACTATGGCTACACCTTC. The encoded protein is CAWSQNYGYTF.

This clone has a handful of counts. J is TRBJ1-4 and V is TRBV5-6; tentative D call: TRBD1 (5 bases). In germline, CDR1 is SGHDT, CDR2 YYEEEE. CDR3 length: 14 residues. V was trimmed by 2 bases and J by 5 bases, leaving 10 bases between them. CDR3 DNA sequence: TGTGCCAGCAGCTTTACCGGACACAATGAAAAACTGTTTTTT. It codes for CASSFTGHNEKLFF.

The chain employs TRBV6-1 and TRBJ2-1, with TRBD1 identical over 10 bases. Germline V gene lookup returns CDR1 MNHNS and CDR2 SASEGT. The V gene end was trimmed by 1 base and the J gene end by 10 bases; junction bases not matched to a gene: 7. The CDR3 covers 15 residues. DNA of the CDR3: TGTGCCAGCAGTGAAGGAGACAGGGGGCGTTTAGAGCAGTTCTTC. This codes for CASSEGDRGRLEQFF.

This clone was counted a few times. This chain joins TRBV10-1 and TRBJ2-1; weak D call: TRBD2 (6 bases). Germline V gene lookup returns CDR1 WNHNN and CDR2 SYGVQD (reference sequence). Trimming cost V 6 bases and J 10 bases, with 22 bases left between them. CDR3 length: 15 amino acids. CDR3 residues: CASSPSGQELGEQFF. CDR3 DNA sequence: TGCGCCAGCAGCCCGAGCGGGCAGGAGTTAGGGGAGCAGTTCTTC.